This T cell receptor beta chain was recovered during a study of beta chain features in type 1 diabetes. The study reverse transcribed the entire isolated RNA, so it sequenced expressed TCRB transcripts. The protocol was immunoSEQ multiplex PCR, while the TCRdb copy is restricted to in-frame clones and leaves out a portion. The sample includes 130,000 to 150,000 clones, around 13% of them seen just once. CDR1 is SGHTA and CDR2 is FQGTGA in the germline V gene. V lost 0 bases, J lost 0 bases, and 13 bases lay in between. There are 17 residues in the CDR3. General study results and limits: Type 1 diabetes patients had TCRB CDR3s that were shorter (moderately but significantly so) in all four CD4+ subsets.

Purity exceeded 95% in all sorted populations. As to this clone: Its matching antigen is unknown.

This clonotype was obtained from a man aged 18 to 35 with type 1 diabetes. The sequenced material came from central memory CD4+ T cells from blood. The gene calls are TRBV7-3 and TRBJ2-3; D could derive from TRBD1 or TRBD2 (6 bases each). CDR3 loop: CASSLTGPGASTDTQYF. In DNA, the CDR3 is TGTGCCAGCAGCTTAACTGGTCCGGGGGCAAGCACAGATACGCAGTATTTT.